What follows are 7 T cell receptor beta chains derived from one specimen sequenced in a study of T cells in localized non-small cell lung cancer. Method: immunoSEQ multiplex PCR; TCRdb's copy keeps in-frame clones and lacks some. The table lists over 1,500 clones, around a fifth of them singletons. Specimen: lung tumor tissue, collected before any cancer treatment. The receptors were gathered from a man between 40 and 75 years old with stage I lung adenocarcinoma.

Here the CDR3 reads CASTIKGGRRGTEAFF. CDR3 nucleotide sequence: TGTGCCAGCACAATAAAAGGGGGGCGGAGGGGCACTGAAGCTTTCTTT. The gene calls are TRBV28 and TRBJ1-1; weak D call: TRBD1 (6 bases). Germline loops: CDR1 MDHEN, CDR2 SYDVKM. V dropped 7 bases and J dropped 4 bases, with 22 bases sitting between them. The CDR3 contains 16 residues.

CDR3 DNA sequence: TGTGCCAGCAGCGGGCCGGGACAGGGGGCCGGGAACACCTTC. This codes for CASSGPGQGAGNTF. V usage is TRBV11-3 and J usage is TRBJ1-2; 12 nucleotides line up with TRBD1. The V and J ends lost 5 bases and 12 bases, in that order; junction bases with no gene match: 10. The CDR3 loop spans 14 amino acids. Germline V gives CDR1 SGHNT, CDR2 YENEEA.

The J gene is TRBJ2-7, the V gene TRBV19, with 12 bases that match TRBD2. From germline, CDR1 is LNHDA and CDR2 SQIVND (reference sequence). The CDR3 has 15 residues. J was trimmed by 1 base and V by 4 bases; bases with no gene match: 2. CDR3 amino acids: CASSKGTSGSYEQYF. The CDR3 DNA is TGTGCCAGTAGTAAAGGGACTAGCGGGTCCTACGAGCAGTACTTC.

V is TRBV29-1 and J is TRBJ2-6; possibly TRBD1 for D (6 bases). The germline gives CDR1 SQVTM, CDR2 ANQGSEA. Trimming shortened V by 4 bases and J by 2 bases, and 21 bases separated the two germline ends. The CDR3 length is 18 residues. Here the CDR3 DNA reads TGCAGCGTTGGGAATGTGTGGGCAGGGGCGGCTGGGGCCAACGTCCTGACTTTC. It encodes CSVGNVWAGAAGANVLTF.

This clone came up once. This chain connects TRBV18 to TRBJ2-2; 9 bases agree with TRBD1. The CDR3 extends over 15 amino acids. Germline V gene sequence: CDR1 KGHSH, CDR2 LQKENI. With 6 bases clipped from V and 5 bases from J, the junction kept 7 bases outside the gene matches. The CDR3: CASSPGQGWTGELFF. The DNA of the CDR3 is TGTGCCAGCTCGCCCGGACAGGGGTGGACCGGGGAGCTGTTTTTT.

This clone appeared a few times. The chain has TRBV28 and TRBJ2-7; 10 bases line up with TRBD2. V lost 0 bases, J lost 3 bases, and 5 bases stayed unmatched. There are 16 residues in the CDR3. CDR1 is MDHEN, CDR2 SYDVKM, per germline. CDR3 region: CASSLCFSGRCYEQYF. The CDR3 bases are TGTGCCAGCAGTTTATGCTTTAGCGGGAGGTGCTACGAGCAGTACTTC.

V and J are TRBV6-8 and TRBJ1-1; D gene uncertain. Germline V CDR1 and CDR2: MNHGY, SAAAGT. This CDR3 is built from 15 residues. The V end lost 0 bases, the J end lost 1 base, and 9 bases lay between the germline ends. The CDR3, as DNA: TGTGCCAGCAGTTACTCTTTGTATCAGAACACTGAAGCTTTCTTT. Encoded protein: CASSYSLYQNTEAFF.